A single sample is the source of the 10 T cell receptor beta chains below, sequenced in a study of cytotoxic CD8 clonotypes in ibrutinib-treated CLL. The assay was immunoSEQ multiplex PCR, and TCRdb's table has in-frame clones only and misses some. Of 30,000 to 40,000 clones listed, roughly three quarters were seen once; the top ten hold about 30%. The sample here was PBMCs, taken before ibrutinib treatment. The receptor set was obtained from a human donor with chronic lymphocytic leukemia.

This sequence joins TRBV20-1 and TRBJ2-7; TRBD1 aligns across 8 bases. Germline V CDR1 and CDR2: DFQATT, SNEGSKA (reference sequence). There are 11 residues in the CDR3. V shed 6 bases and J 4 bases; nucleotides not matched to a gene: 2. The CDR3 loop reads CSAGQGYEQYF. DNA for the CDR3: TGCAGTGCAGGACAGGGATACGAGCAGTACTTC.

The chain combines TRBV19 with TRBJ1-2; D perhaps matches TRBD1 (6 bases). CDR1 is LNHDA, CDR2 SQIVND, per germline (reference sequence). The CDR3 loop spans 14 amino acids. Trimming cost V 3 bases and J 3 bases, with 11 bases left between them. This chain's CDR3 is CASSINTGYYGYTF. The DNA of the CDR3 is TGTGCCAGTAGTATCAATACAGGGTACTATGGCTACACCTTC. The variable domain in full, completed from reference TRBV19 and TRBJ1-2, reads DGGITQSPKYLFRKEGQNVTLSCEQNLNHDAMYWYRQDPGQGLRLIYYSQIVNDFQKGDIAEGYSVSREKKESFPLTVTSAQKNPTAFYLCASSINTGYYGYTFGSGTRLTVV.

This sequence joins TRBV19 and TRBJ1-1; D is unclear. The V and J ends lost 5 bases and 11 bases respectively, with 21 bases between them. Germline CDR1 LNHDA, CDR2 SQIVND (reference sequence). This CDR3 has 14 residues. CDR3 nucleotide sequence: TGTGCCAGTAGTGCACTGGAAGGACGTCCTGGCGCTTTCTTT. Its protein product is CASSALEGRPGAFF. Complete variable domain (other parts from reference TRBV19 and TRBJ1-1): DGGITQSPKYLFRKEGQNVTLSCEQNLNHDAMYWYRQDPGQGLRLIYYSQIVNDFQKGDIAEGYSVSREKKESFPLTVTSAQKNPTAFYLCASSALEGRPGAFFGQGTRLTVV.

The rearrangement uses TRBV11-2 and TRBJ1-1; TRBD1 is a possible D gene (5 bases). Germline CDR1 and CDR2: SGHAT and FQNNGV. V was pared by 5 bases and J by 0 bases, with 13 bases between. The CDR3 is made up of 15 amino acids. The CDR3: CASSLQTVLNTEAFF. Written as DNA, the CDR3 is TGTGCCAGCAGCCTGCAGACAGTGCTGAACACTGAAGCTTTCTTT.

The V call is TRBV11-2, the J call TRBJ2-5; D unclear. Per the germline V gene, CDR1 is SGHAT and CDR2 is FQNNGV. This CDR3 spans 13 amino acids. V gave up 2 bases and J gave up 7 bases, with 11 bases separating them. In DNA, the CDR3 is TGTGCCAGCAGCTTATCGGCGAGAGGGACCCAGTACTTC. It is translated as CASSLSARGTQYF.

The V call is TRBV4-2, the J call TRBJ2-3, with 8 bases lining up with TRBD2. Trimming took 4 bases from V and 3 from J; bases not matched to a gene: 18. Germline V gene lookup returns CDR1 LGHNA and CDR2 YNFKEQ. The CDR3 totals 19 residues. This chain's CDR3 is CASSPTTLFAGGGTDTQYF. CDR3 sequence (DNA): TGTGCCAGCAGCCCGACCACCCTTTTTGCGGGAGGAGGAACAGATACGCAGTATTTT.

The V call is TRBV10-2, the J call TRBJ2-7; 8 nucleotides line up with TRBD2. CDR3 length equals 16 residues. V lost 5 bases to trimming and J lost 3 bases; unmatched junction nucleotides: 12. The germline gives CDR1 WSHSY, CDR2 SAAADI. CDR3 nucleotides: TGCGCCAGCAGTTTATCAGGAGCGGGAGCCTTCTACGAGCAGTACTTC. Protein product: CASSLSGAGAFYEQYF.

V gene TRBV28 combines with J gene TRBJ2-7, with 10 bases identical to TRBD1. This CDR3 contains 14 residues. Germline CDR1 MDHEN, CDR2 SYDVKM. V shed 10 bases and J 1 base; nucleotides not matched to a gene: 7. CDR3 nucleotide sequence: TGTGCCACCGCCGGGACAGGGGAATCCTACGAGCAGTACTTC. Its protein product is CATAGTGESYEQYF.

This clone was counted only a few times. The genes are TRBV4-2 and TRBJ1-3; D unclear. This CDR3 spans 14 amino acids. V lost 1 base to trimming and J lost 4 bases, with 8 bases between them. Germline loops: CDR1 LGHNA, CDR2 YNFKEQ. CDR3: CASSQGSVGNTIYF. The CDR3 DNA reads as TGTGCCAGCAGCCAAGGAAGCGTGGGAAACACCATATATTTT.

The V call is TRBV9, the J call TRBJ1-3; D is ambiguous. Germline V gene lookup returns CDR1 SGDLS and CDR2 YYNGEE. Deletions cut 4 bases from V and 0 bases from J, with 5 bases between. The CDR3 totals 13 residues. CDR3 DNA: TGTGCCAGCAGCCAGGACTCTGGAAACACCATATATTTT. This sequence encodes CASSQDSGNTIYF.